This T cell receptor beta chain was recorded in a study of response to subunit inactivated influenza vaccine. Findings and limits, study-wide: Few additional T cells are recruited per seasonal influenza vaccination, authors suggested.

This clonotype was detected a few times. Antigen unknown. TCRdb passed the RT-PCR reads through MiXCR, listing each CDR3 protein once. The sample lists about 500,000 distinct CDR3 sequences, about 17% seen once, with less than 4% in the top ten. This receptor was taken from a man between 50 and 69 years old who received an inactivated influenza vaccine. The material sequenced was CD4+ T cells sorted from PBMCs, taken less than 30 months after vaccination.

The CDR3 nucleotides read TGTGCCAGCAGCCAAGGGACAGCCGGCGAGACCCAGTACTTC. Amino acids: CASSQGTAGETQYF. The V and J genes are TRBV28 and TRBJ2-5, with 7 bases aligning to TRBD1. This CDR3 comprises 14 residues. The V and J ends lost 6 bases and 5 bases, in that order; junction bases with no gene match: 9. Germline CDR1 reads MDHEN; CDR2 reads SYDVKM.